This TCR beta chain emerged from a study of control samples from healthy donors and cancer patients. Germline assignment: CDR1 SGHTA and CDR2 FQGNSA. This CDR3 spans 17 amino acids. The V and J ends lost 5 bases and 3 bases, in that order; junction bases with no gene match: 13. The method was immunoSEQ multiplex PCR; TCRdb's version includes in-frame clones alone and lacks a portion of them. The sample shows tens of thousands of clones, approximately 94% of them seen only once. This receptor was identified in a woman between 18 and 29 years old in good health. The chain recombines TRBV7-2 with TRBJ2-1; 7 nucleotides line up with TRBD2. The specimen was blood. The CDR3 reads CASSAPVGRENYNEQFF. As DNA, the CDR3 is TGTGCCAGCAGCGCCCCGGTGGGGCGGGAGAACTACAATGAGCAGTTCTTC.